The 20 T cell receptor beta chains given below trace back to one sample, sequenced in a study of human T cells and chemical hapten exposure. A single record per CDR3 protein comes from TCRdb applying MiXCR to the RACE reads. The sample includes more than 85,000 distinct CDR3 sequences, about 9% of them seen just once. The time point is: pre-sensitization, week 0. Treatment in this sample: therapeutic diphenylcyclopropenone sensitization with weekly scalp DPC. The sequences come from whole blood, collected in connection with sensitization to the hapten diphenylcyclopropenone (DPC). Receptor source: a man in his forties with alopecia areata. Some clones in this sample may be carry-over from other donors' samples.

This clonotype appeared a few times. CDR3 loop: CASSLPGGGRNSYEQYF. CDR3 sequence (DNA): TGTGCCAGCAGTTTACCCGGGGGTGGGCGGAACTCCTACGAGCAGTACTTC. V gene TRBV28 combines with J gene TRBJ2-7; possible D gene TRBD2, 6 bases. The CDR3 is 17 residues long. Germline assignment: CDR1 MDHEN and CDR2 SYDVKM. The V and J ends lost 2 bases and 0 bases respectively, with 17 bases between them.

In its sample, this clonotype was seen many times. The CDR3 loop reads CASSPRGRVNTNQPQHF. DNA for the CDR3: TGTGCCAGCAGTCCCAGGGGGCGTGTAAATACCAATCAGCCCCAGCATTTT. This chain links TRBV6-1 with TRBJ1-5; 8 nucleotides agree with TRBD1. The CDR3 contains 17 residues. The V segment lost 5 bases and the J segment 3 bases; nucleotides outside the gene matches: 12. The germline V gene encodes CDR1 MNHNS and CDR2 SASEGT.

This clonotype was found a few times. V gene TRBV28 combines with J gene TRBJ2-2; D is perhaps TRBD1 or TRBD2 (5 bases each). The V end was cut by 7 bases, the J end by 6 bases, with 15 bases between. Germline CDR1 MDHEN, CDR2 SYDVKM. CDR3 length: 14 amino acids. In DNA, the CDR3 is TGTGCCAGCAAACGGGACGGGTGGTCCGGGGAGCTGTTTTTT. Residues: CASKRDGWSGELFF. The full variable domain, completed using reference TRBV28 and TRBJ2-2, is DVKVTQSSRYLVKRTGEKVFLECVQDMDHENMFWYRQDPGLGLRLIYFSYDVKMKEKGDIPEGYSVSREKKERFSLILESASTNQTSMYLCASKRDGWSGELFFGEGSRLTVL.

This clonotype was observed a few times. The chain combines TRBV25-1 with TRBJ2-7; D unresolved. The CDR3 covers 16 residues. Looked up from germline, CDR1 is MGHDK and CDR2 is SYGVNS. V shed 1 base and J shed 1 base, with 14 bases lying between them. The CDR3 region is CASSESVRDLSYEQYF. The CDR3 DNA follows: TGTGCCAGCAGTGAATCCGTCCGAGACCTTTCCTACGAGCAGTACTTC.

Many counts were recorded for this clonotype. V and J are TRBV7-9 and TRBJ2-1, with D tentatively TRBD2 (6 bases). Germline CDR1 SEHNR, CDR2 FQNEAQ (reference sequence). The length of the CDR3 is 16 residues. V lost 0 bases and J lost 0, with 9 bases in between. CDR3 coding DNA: TGTGCCAGCAGCTTAGCGGGCGGGATCTCCTACAATGAGCAGTTCTTC. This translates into CASSLAGGISYNEQFF.

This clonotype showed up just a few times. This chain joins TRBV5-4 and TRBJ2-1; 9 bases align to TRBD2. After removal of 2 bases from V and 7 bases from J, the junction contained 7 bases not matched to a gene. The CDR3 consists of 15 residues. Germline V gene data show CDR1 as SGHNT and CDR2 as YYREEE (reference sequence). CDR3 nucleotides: TGTGCCAGCAGCTTAGGTAGCGGGAGAGGAAATGAGCAGTTCTTC. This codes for CASSLGSGRGNEQFF.

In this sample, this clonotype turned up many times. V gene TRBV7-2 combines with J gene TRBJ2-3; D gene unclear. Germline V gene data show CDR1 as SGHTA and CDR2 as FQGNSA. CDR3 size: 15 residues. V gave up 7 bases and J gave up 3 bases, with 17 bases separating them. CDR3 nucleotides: TGTGCCAGCATAAAGACCGTCTCGGAGACAGATACGCAGTATTTT. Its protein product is CASIKTVSETDTQYF.

This CDR3 is CASLSTGRETQYF. The CDR3 DNA reads TGTGCCAGCCTCTCGACAGGGAGAGAGACCCAGTACTTC. The chain combines TRBV25-1 with TRBJ2-5; 7 nucleotides match TRBD1. J was trimmed by 4 bases and V by 8 bases; bases with no gene match: 7. Germline V gene data show CDR1 as MGHDK and CDR2 as SYGVNS. This CDR3 is 13 amino acids long.

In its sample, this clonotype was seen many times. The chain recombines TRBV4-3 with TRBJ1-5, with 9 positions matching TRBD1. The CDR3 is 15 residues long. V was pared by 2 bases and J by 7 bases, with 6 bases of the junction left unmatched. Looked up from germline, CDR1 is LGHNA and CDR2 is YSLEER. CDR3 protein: CASSQRTGESQPQHF. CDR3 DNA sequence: TGCGCCAGCAGCCAACGGACAGGGGAGAGCCAGCCCCAGCATTTT.

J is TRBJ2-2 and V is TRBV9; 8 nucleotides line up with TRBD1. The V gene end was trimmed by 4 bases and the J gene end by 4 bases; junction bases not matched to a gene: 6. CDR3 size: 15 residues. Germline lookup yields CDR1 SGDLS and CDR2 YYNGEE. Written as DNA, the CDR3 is TGTGCCAGCAGCAGGACAGGGAGTGTCACCGGGGAGCTGTTTTTT. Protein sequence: CASSRTGSVTGELFF.

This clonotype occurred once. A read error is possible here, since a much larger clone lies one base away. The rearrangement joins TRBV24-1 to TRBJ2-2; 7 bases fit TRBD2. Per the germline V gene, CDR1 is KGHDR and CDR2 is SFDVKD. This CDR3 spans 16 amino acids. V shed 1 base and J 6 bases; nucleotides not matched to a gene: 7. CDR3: CATSDFVLAEAGELFF. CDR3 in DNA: TGTGCCACCAGTGATTTCGTTCTAGCGGAAGCCGGGGAGCTGTTTTTT.

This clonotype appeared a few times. Here the CDR3 DNA reads TGTGCCAGCACCCCAGGACTCTCCTACGAGCAGTACTTC. Its translation: CASTPGLSYEQYF. The genes are TRBV28 and TRBJ2-7; possibly TRBD2 for D (5 bases). Germline CDR1 and CDR2: MDHEN and SYDVKM. The CDR3 is 13 amino acids. The germline V and J ends were trimmed by 7 bases and 0 bases, with 10 bases remaining between them. The full variable domain, with the rest looked up from reference TRBV28 and TRBJ2-7, is DVKVTQSSRYLVKRTGEKVFLECVQDMDHENMFWYRQDPGLGLRLIYFSYDVKMKEKGDIPEGYSVSREKKERFSLILESASTNQTSMYLCASTPGLSYEQYFGPGTRLTVT.

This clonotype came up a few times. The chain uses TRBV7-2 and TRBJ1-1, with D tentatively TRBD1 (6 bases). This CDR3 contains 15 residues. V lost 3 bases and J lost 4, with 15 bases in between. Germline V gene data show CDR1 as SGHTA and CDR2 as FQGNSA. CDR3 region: CASSFGGGRSTEAFF. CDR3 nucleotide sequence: TGTGCCAGCAGCTTCGGTGGGGGGCGAAGCACTGAAGCTTTCTTT. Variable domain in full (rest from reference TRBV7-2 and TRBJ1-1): GAGVSQSPSNKVTEKGKDVELRCDPISGHTALYWYRQSLGQGLEFLIYFQGNSAPDKSGLPSDRFSAERTGGSVSTLTIQRTQQEDSAVYLCASSFGGGRSTEAFFGQGTRLTVV.

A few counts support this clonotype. CDR3 nucleotides: TGTGCCAGCAGTCGTAACACTGGGACAGACGAGCAGTACTTC. It encodes CASSRNTGTDEQYF. The chain is built from TRBV12-3 or TRBV12-4 and TRBJ2-7, with 7 positions matching TRBD1. V lost 5 bases, J lost 5 bases, and 9 bases stayed unmatched. CDR3 length: 14 residues.

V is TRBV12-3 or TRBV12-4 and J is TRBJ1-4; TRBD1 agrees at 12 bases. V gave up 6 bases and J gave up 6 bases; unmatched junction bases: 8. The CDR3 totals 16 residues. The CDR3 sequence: CASSRGQGATYEKLFF. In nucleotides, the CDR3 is TGTGCCAGCAGCCGGGGACAGGGGGCGACGTATGAAAAACTGTTTTTT.

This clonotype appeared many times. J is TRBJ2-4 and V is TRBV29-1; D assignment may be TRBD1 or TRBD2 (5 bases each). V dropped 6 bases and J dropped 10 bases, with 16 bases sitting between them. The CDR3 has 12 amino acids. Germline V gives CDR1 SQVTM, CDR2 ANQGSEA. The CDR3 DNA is TGCAGCGTCTCCCGGGACGGCCAAATTCAGTACTTC. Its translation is CSVSRDGQIQYF.

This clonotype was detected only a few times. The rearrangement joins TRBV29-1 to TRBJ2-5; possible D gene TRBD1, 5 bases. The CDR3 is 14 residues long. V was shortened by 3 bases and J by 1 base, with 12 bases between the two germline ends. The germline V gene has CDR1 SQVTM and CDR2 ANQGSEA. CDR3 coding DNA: TGCAGCGTTGATGTTCAGGGAAGCCAAGAGACCCAGTACTTC. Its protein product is CSVDVQGSQETQYF.

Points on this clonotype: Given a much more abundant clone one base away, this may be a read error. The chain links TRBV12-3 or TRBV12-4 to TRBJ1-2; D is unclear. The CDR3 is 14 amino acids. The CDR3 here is CASSYPQEAYGHTF. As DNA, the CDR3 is TGTGCCAGCAGCTACCCCCAGGAGGCCTATGGCCACACCTTC.

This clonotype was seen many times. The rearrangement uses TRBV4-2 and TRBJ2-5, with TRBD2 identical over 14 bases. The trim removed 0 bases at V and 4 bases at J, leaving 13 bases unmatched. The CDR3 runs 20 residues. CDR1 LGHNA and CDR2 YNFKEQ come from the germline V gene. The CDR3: CASSQEWSGGLAGVGETQYF. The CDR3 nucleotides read TGTGCCAGCAGCCAAGAATGGAGTGGGGGACTAGCGGGAGTCGGAGAGACCCAGTACTTC.

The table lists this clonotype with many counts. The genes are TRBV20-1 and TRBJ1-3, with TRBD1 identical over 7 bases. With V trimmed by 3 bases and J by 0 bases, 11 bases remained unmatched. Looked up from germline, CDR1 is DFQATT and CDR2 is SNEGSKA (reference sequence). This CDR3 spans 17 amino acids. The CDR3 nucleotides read TGCAGTGCTAGGGGATGGGGGACAGAGGTCTCTGGAAACACCATATATTTT. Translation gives CSARGWGTEVSGNTIYF.